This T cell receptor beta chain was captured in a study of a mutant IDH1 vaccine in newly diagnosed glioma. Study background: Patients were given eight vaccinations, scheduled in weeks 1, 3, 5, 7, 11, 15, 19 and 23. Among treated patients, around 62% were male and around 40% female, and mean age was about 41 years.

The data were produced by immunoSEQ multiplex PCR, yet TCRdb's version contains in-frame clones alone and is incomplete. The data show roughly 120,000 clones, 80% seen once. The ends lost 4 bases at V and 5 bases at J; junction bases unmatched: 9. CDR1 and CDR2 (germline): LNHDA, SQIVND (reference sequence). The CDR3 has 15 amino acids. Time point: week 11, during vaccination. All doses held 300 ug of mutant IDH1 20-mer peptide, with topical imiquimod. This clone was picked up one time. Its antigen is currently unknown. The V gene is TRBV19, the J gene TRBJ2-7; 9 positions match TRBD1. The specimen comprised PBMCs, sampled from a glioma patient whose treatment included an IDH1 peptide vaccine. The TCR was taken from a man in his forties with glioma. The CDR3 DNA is TGTGCCAGTAGTACACAGACAGGGGGTGCGGACGAGCAGTACTTC. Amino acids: CASSTQTGGADEQYF.